Listed below are T cell receptor beta chains from one sample, sequenced in a study of OX40 agonist ivuxolimab in advanced cancers. Sequencing used immunoSEQ multiplex PCR; TCRdb keeps in-frame clones, though not all of them. Of roughly 86,000 clones in the sample, 65% to 90% were seen once. The source was CD4+ or CD8+ T cells sorted from blood, collected in a trial of the OX40 agonist ivuxolimab. The origin of the receptors is an adult with an advanced solid tumor such as melanoma, head and neck, liver or kidney cancer. CDR3s include the opening cysteine and the closing phenylalanine or tryptophan. Each record gives: V gene, clone size, D gene, CDR3 length, J gene, CDR3 DNA, CDR3 protein. A D gene is named only where the DNA matches it firmly. Not every row has a clone size; where given, it reads once, few, many or a size class.

V: TRBV6-5
size: NA
D: NA
length: 15
J: TRBJ1-4
DNA: TGTGCCAGCAGTTACGGCAACTCCTTTAATGAAAAACTGTTTTTT
CDR3: CASSYGNSFNEKLFF

V: TRBV7-9
size: NA
D: TRBD1
length: 15
J: TRBJ1-4
DNA: TGTGCCAGCAGCTTAGGAGGACAGGGGACTGAAAAACTGTTTTTT
CDR3: CASSLGGQGTEKLFF

V: TRBV6-1
size: NA
D: NA
length: 15
J: TRBJ1-2
DNA: TGTGCCAGCAGTGAAACTACGCGGACCGCATATGGCTACACCTTC
CDR3: CASSETTRTAYGYTF

V: TRBV19
size: NA
D: TRBD1
length: 17
J: TRBJ1-5
DNA: TGTGCCAGTAGTAGCGACAGGGGGCGCGGACGCAATCAGCCCCAGCATTTT
CDR3: CASSSDRGRGRNQPQHF

V: TRBV18
size: NA
D: TRBD1
length: 14
J: TRBJ1-1
DNA: TGTGCCAGCTCATCAACAGGGGGACGTGTTGAAGCTTTCTTT
CDR3: CASSSTGGRVEAFF

V: TRBV27
size: NA
D: TRBD1
length: 15
J: TRBJ2-2
DNA: TGTGCCAGCAGTTACGGACAGGGAAGGTCCGGGGAGCTGTTTTTT
CDR3: CASSYGQGRSGELFF

V: TRBV7-2
size: NA
D: TRBD1
length: 14
J: TRBJ2-3
DNA: TGTGCCAGCAGCTCCCGCAGGGGGATAGATACGCAGTATTTT
CDR3: CASSSRRGIDTQYF

V: TRBV7-9
size: NA
D: TRBD1
length: 14
J: TRBJ2-1
DNA: TGTGCCAGCAGCCGACAGGGATCGGAAAATGAGCAGTTCTTC
CDR3: CASSRQGSENEQFF

V: TRBV2
size: NA
D: TRBD1
length: 14
J: TRBJ1-4
DNA: TGTGCCAGCAAGACAGGGGCCTTTAATGAAAAACTGTTTTTT
CDR3: CASKTGAFNEKLFF

V: TRBV4-2
size: NA
D: NA
length: 16
J: TRBJ1-5
DNA: TGTGCCAGCAGCCAAGATAGGGGCCCAGACAATCAGCCCCAGCATTTT
CDR3: CASSQDRGPDNQPQHF

V: TRBV28
size: NA
D: NA
length: 16
J: TRBJ2-1
DNA: TGTGCCAGCAGTTTAAAGGCAGGGTGGGCCTACAATGAGCAGTTCTTC
CDR3: CASSLKAGWAYNEQFF

V: TRBV18
size: once
D: TRBD2
length: 16
J: TRBJ2-7
DNA: TGTGCCAGCTCACGAACGTCCGGGGGGGGCCCCCGAGAGCAGTACTTC
CDR3: CASSRTSGGGPREQYF

V: TRBV28
size: NA
D: NA
length: 12
J: TRBJ1-2
DNA: TGTGCCAGCAGTTTAGGCAGCTATGGCTACACCTTC
CDR3: CASSLGSYGYTF

V: TRBV30
size: NA
D: NA
length: 15
J: TRBJ1-2
DNA: TGTGCCTGGAGTACTAACCGGGACGGCCTCTATGGCTACACCTTC
CDR3: CAWSTNRDGLYGYTF

V: TRBV6-5
size: once
D: NA
length: 12
J: TRBJ1-1
DNA: TGTGCCAGCAGGTACAGGGTCACTGAAGCTTTCTTT
CDR3: CASRYRVTEAFF

V: TRBV27
size: NA
D: NA
length: 15
J: TRBJ1-2
DNA: TGTGCCAGTTGTATCCCGGGGGCGTCGAACTATGGCTACACCTTC
CDR3: CASCIPGASNYGYTF

V: TRBV15
size: NA
D: NA
length: 13
J: TRBJ2-4
DNA: TGTGCCACCAGCAGAGATGCAGGAAACATTCAGTACTTC
CDR3: CATSRDAGNIQYF

V: TRBV5-1
size: NA
D: NA
length: 14
J: TRBJ1-6
DNA: TGCGCCAGCAGCTCCCTCTCCAGTAATTCACCCCTCCACTTT
CDR3: CASSSLSSNSPLHF

V: TRBV11-2
size: NA
D: NA
length: 15
J: TRBJ1-1
DNA: TGTGCCAGCAGCTTATGGCTGGCCGGGAACACTGAAGCTTTCTTT
CDR3: CASSLWLAGNTEAFF

V: TRBV7-2
size: NA
D: TRBD1
length: 17
J: TRBJ1-4
DNA: TGTGCCAGCAGCGCCACAGGGGGCGCCGCAGTTAATGAAAAACTGTTTTTT
CDR3: CASSATGGAAVNEKLFF

V: TRBV4-2
size: NA
D: TRBD2
length: 17
J: TRBJ2-2
DNA: TGTGCCAGCAGCCAGGGGACTAGCGGGGCGAACACCGGGGAGCTGTTTTTT
CDR3: CASSQGTSGANTGELFF

V: TRBV4-1
size: NA
D: TRBD2
length: 15
J: TRBJ2-1
DNA: TGCGCCAGCAGCCAAGCTCGGGGGGGGGACAATGAGCAGTTCTTC
CDR3: CASSQARGGDNEQFF

V: TRBV4-2
size: NA
D: TRBD1
length: 16
J: TRBJ2-3
DNA: TGTGCCAGCAGCCAAGCTGAGGGGGCCGGCTCAGATACGCAGTATTTT
CDR3: CASSQAEGAGSDTQYF

V: TRBV9
size: NA
D: TRBD2
length: 15
J: TRBJ2-5
DNA: TGTGCCAGCAGCGTACCTCAGCGGGAGTTTGCCCCCCAGTACTTC
CDR3: CASSVPQREFAPQYF

V: TRBV6-6
size: NA
D: NA
length: 13
J: TRBJ2-7
DNA: TGTGCCAGCAGCCGAGGGACCTCCCAAGAGCAGTACTTC
CDR3: CASSRGTSQEQYF

V: TRBV28
size: NA
D: TRBD1
length: 13
J: TRBJ1-5
DNA: TGTGCCGGTAGACAGGGGGCCCTTCAGCCCCAGCATTTT
CDR3: CAGRQGALQPQHF

V: TRBV10-1
size: NA
D: NA
length: 14
J: TRBJ2-2
DNA: TGCGCCAGTACCTTAGGGGGAAGCGGCGGGGAGCTGTTTTTT
CDR3: CASTLGGSGGELFF

V: TRBV11-2
size: NA
D: NA
length: 13
J: TRBJ1-2
DNA: TGTGCCAGCAGACAGGGAAACGACTATGGCTACACCTTC
CDR3: CASRQGNDYGYTF

V: TRBV4-3
size: NA
D: NA
length: 14
J: TRBJ2-5
DNA: TGCGCCAGCAGCCAAGAAACTAGTAGAGAGACCCAGTACTTC
CDR3: CASSQETSRETQYF

V: TRBV30
size: NA
D: NA
length: 17
J: TRBJ1-3
DNA: TGTGCCTGGAGGGGTACAGTTACCACGACCTCTGGAAACACCATATATTTT
CDR3: CAWRGTVTTTSGNTIYF

V: TRBV7-2
size: NA
D: NA
length: 13
J: TRBJ2-3
DNA: TGTGCCAGCAGCCTAAGCATAGTCGATACGCAGTATTTT
CDR3: CASSLSIVDTQYF

V: TRBV16
size: NA
D: NA
length: 13
J: TRBJ1-1
DNA: TGTGCCAGCAGCCAATCGATTGACACTGAAGCTTTCTTT
CDR3: CASSQSIDTEAFF

V: TRBV7-6
size: once
D: TRBD2
length: 15
J: TRBJ2-3
DNA: TGTGCCAGCAGCTCCGCCCGGCGGGGGACAGATACGCAGTATTTT
CDR3: CASSSARRGTDTQYF

V: TRBV7-8
size: NA
D: TRBD1
length: 15
J: TRBJ1-5
DNA: TGTGCCAGCAGCTTAGGGACAGGGCGAGGTCAGCCCCAGCATTTT
CDR3: CASSLGTGRGQPQHF

V: TRBV4-1
size: NA
D: TRBD2
length: 16
J: TRBJ2-1
DNA: TGCGCCAGCAGCCAAGAGACCCCCAAACTAGCGGGATCGCAGTTCTTC
CDR3: CASSQETPKLAGSQFF